The 25 T cell receptor beta chains below all came from one sample that was sequenced in a study of cytomegalovirus exposure and HLA in healthy donors. The PCR made use of 60 Vbeta and 13 Jbeta primers. Assay used: immunoSEQ multiplex PCR; TCRdb lists only in-frame clones, some missing. The sample comprises about 160,000 clones, approximately 85% of which are singletons, and under 1% rests with the top ten. Sequencing was performed on PBMCs. These receptor sequences come from a girl aged 2-10 years in good health and CMV-seropositive.

The V and J genes are TRBV5-1 and TRBJ2-5; 9 bases fit TRBD1. Germline V CDR1 and CDR2: SGHRS, YFSETQ. The CDR3 has 14 residues. V was pared by 4 bases and J by 3 bases, with 4 bases of the junction left unmatched. The CDR3 is CASSTGGNEETQYF. CDR3 nucleotides: TGCGCCAGCAGCACAGGGGGCAACGAAGAGACCCAGTACTTC.

Many counts were recorded for this clone. This chain connects TRBV10-1 to TRBJ2-3; D possibly corresponds to TRBD2 (5 bases). The germline CDR1 and CDR2 sequences are WNHNN and SYGVQD (reference sequence). V lost 3 bases and J 2 bases, leaving 12 bases between the germline ends. The CDR3 spans 15 residues. The DNA for the CDR3 is TGCGCCAGCAGTGACGGCGGGTTGAACACAGATACGCAGTATTTT. Encoded protein: CASSDGGLNTDTQYF.

This rearrangement joins TRBV28 to TRBJ1-5, with TRBD1 matching 7 bases. Germline lookup yields CDR1 MDHEN and CDR2 SYDVKM. The CDR3 is 16 residues long. Trimming removed 8 bases from V and 4 bases from J; junction bases left unmatched: 14. CDR3 sequence reads: CASWATRQGGNQPQHF. Written as DNA, the CDR3 is TGTGCCAGCTGGGCAACAAGACAGGGCGGGAATCAGCCCCAGCATTTT.

The chain couples TRBV5-1 to TRBJ1-5, with TRBD1 matching over 9 bases. The CDR3 contains 14 residues. The V segment lost 4 bases and the J segment 6 bases; nucleotides outside the gene matches: 5. Germline values: CDR1 SGHRS, CDR2 YFSETQ. Here the CDR3 DNA reads TGCGCCAGCAGCACAGGGACAGGGAGTCAGCCCCAGCATTTT. Translating it yields CASSTGTGSQPQHF. The variable domain in full, completed from reference TRBV5-1 and TRBJ1-5, reads KAGVTQTPRYLIKTRGQQVTLSCSPISGHRSVSWYQQTPGQGLQFLFEYFSETQRNKGNFPGRFSGRQFSNSRSEMNVSTLELGDSALYLCASSTGTGSQPQHFGDGTRLSIL.

The genes are TRBV21-1 and TRBJ2-3; the table names TRBD2, a call not compared with the DNA. TRBV21-1 is noted as a pseudogene. The CDR3 is 16 amino acids. CDR3: CASSKGLAHSTDTQYF. In DNA, the CDR3 is TGTGCCAGCAGCAAGGGACTAGCGCATAGCACAGATACGCAGTATTTT.

The V gene is TRBV29-1, the J gene TRBJ2-2; 10 nucleotides line up with TRBD2. The CDR3 sequence is 14 residues long. Unmatched junction bases numbered 8, after V lost 7 bases and J lost 6 bases. Germline V lookup: CDR1 SQVTM, CDR2 ANQGSEA. The DNA for the CDR3 is TGCAGCGCCCGAGCGGGAGGGCCGGCCGGGGAGCTGTTTTTT. Translation: CSARAGGPAGELFF.

CDR3 in amino acids: CASPHRDRGYGYTF. In nucleotides, the CDR3 is TGTGCCAGCCCACACCGGGACAGGGGCTATGGCTACACCTTC. The rearrangement links TRBV6-1 to TRBJ1-2, with TRBD1 identical over 10 bases. CDR3 length equals 14 residues. V lost 8 bases and J lost 4; bases outside the gene matches: 7. CDR1 and CDR2 from the germline V gene are MNHNS and SASEGT.

The V gene is TRBV5-1, the J gene TRBJ2-2, with TRBD2 identical over 7 bases. The ends lost 2 bases at V and 6 bases at J; junction bases unmatched: 13. The germline V gene encodes CDR1 SGHRS and CDR2 YFSETQ. This CDR3 has 17 residues. The CDR3 sequence: CASSLRNSGPLAGELFF. For the CDR3, the DNA is TGCGCCAGCAGCTTAAGGAATAGCGGGCCCCTTGCCGGGGAGCTGTTTTTT.

The V gene is TRBV28, the J gene TRBJ2-1, with 11 bases that match TRBD2. CDR3 length equals 16 residues. CDR1 MDHEN and CDR2 SYDVKM come from the germline V gene. Trimming at V came to 8 bases and at J to 6 bases, leaving 12 bases not matched to a gene. The CDR3 DNA is TGTGCCAGCGGAGACTTGGGACTAGCGGACACCAATGAGCAGTTCTTC. Encoded protein: CASGDLGLADTNEQFF.

The chain joins TRBV5-4 to TRBJ1-1, with D tentatively TRBD1 (6 bases). The germline V gene encodes CDR1 SGHNT and CDR2 YYREEE (reference sequence). The CDR3 is made up of 13 amino acids. V lost 0 bases and J lost 9, with 12 bases in between. The CDR3 region is CASSLDVGQQAFF. In DNA form, the CDR3 reads TGTGCCAGCAGCTTGGACGTTGGACAGCAAGCTTTCTTT.

The chain has TRBV6-1 and TRBJ2-5; the match to TRBD1 covers 9 bases. Looked up from germline, CDR1 is MNHNS and CDR2 is SASEGT. Trimming cost V 1 base and J 3 bases; bases outside gene matches: 6. The CDR3 length is 16 residues. The CDR3 DNA follows: TGTGCCAGCAGTGAAGTACAGGGGGCGCGAGAAGAGACCCAGTACTTC. It is translated as CASSEVQGAREETQYF.

The V call is TRBV7-9, the J call TRBJ2-1; D call uncertain. The CDR3 is 13 amino acids. V lost 8 bases, J lost 8 bases, and 16 bases lay in between. From germline, CDR1 is SEHNR and CDR2 FQNEAQ (reference sequence). CDR3 DNA sequence: TGTGCCAGCCTCGATCCTCTTGGAGATGAGCAGTTCTTC. Its protein is CASLDPLGDEQFF. The full variable domain, rest sourced from reference TRBV7-9 and TRBJ2-1, is DTGVSQNPRHKITKRGQNVTFRCDPISEHNRLYWYRQTLGQGPEFLTYFQNEAQLEKSRLLSDRFSAERPKGSFSTLEIQRTEQGDSAMYLCASLDPLGDEQFFGPGTRLTVL.

This clone has a handful of counts. V usage is TRBV11-2 and J usage is TRBJ2-7; TRBD1 aligns across 7 bases. V was pared by 3 bases and J by 1 base, with 6 bases of the junction left unmatched. The CDR3 consists of 15 residues. Looked up from germline, CDR1 is SGHAT and CDR2 is FQNNGV. CDR3 DNA: TGTGCCAGCAGCTTGCCCCCGGGACAGTCCTACGAGCAGTACTTC. Translated: CASSLPPGQSYEQYF.

The V gene is TRBV20-1, the J gene TRBJ2-7; weak D call: TRBD1 (6 bases). Trimming took off 5 bases at V and 5 bases at J, with 10 bases between the two ends. The CDR3 contains 11 residues. Germline CDR1 is DFQATT and CDR2 is SNEGSKA (reference sequence). The CDR3 protein is CSALNRDEQYF. In DNA form, the CDR3 reads TGCAGTGCTCTCAACAGGGACGAGCAGTACTTC.

This chain connects TRBV12-5 to TRBJ2-5; D is perhaps TRBD2 (6 bases). Looked up from germline, CDR1 is LGHNT and CDR2 is FRNRAP. The ends were cut back, 5 bases at V and 2 bases at J, with 15 bases in the middle. CDR3 length: 15 residues. The CDR3 here is CASGRYSGTQETQYF. In nucleotides, the CDR3 is TGTGCTAGTGGTCGATATAGCGGCACACAAGAGACCCAGTACTTC.

The J gene is TRBJ2-3, the V gene TRBV7-3, with 7 bases identical to TRBD2. With 5 bases clipped from V and 1 base from J, the junction kept 12 bases outside the gene matches. The CDR3 contains 17 residues. CDR1 is SGHTA, CDR2 FQGTGA, per germline. The CDR3 sequence is CASSLGAGTSRTDTQYF. The CDR3 region has the DNA TGTGCCAGCAGCCTAGGAGCGGGAACCTCTCGCACAGATACGCAGTATTTT.

V usage is TRBV5-8 and J usage is TRBJ2-7, with 7 bases lining up with TRBD2. The CDR3 is 14 amino acids. Looked up from germline, CDR1 is SGHTS and CDR2 is YDEGEE. The ends lost 0 bases at V and 0 bases at J; junction bases unmatched: 0. The chain's CDR3 is CASSLAGGSYEQYF. CDR3 DNA sequence: TGTGCCAGCAGCTTGGCGGGGGGCTCCTACGAGCAGTACTTC.

The V and J genes are TRBV6-1 and TRBJ2-7; no clear D gene. This CDR3 region has 13 residues. Germline assignment: CDR1 MNHNS and CDR2 SASEGT. V was shortened by 3 bases and J by 5 bases, with 11 bases between the two germline ends. The CDR3 coding sequence is TGTGCCAGCAGTGATCATAGTCTGGACGAGCAGTACTTC. This sequence encodes CASSDHSLDEQYF.

The chain couples TRBV28 to TRBJ2-2, with D perhaps TRBD1 (5 bases). CDR1 is MDHEN, CDR2 SYDVKM, per germline. This CDR3 has 14 residues. Trimming pared 6 bases from V and 2 bases from J, leaving 10 bases between. In DNA form, the CDR3 reads TGTGCCAGCAGAACAGGTGGCAACACCGGGGAGCTGTTTTTT. This translates into CASRTGGNTGELFF.

This clone was found a few times. The chain carries TRBV5-6 and TRBJ1-2; a weak D match, TRBD1 (6 bases). CDR1 is SGHDT and CDR2 is YYEEEE in the germline V gene. V lost 3 bases and J 2 bases, leaving 11 bases between the germline ends. The CDR3 spans 14 residues. Here the CDR3 reads CASSSRGINYGYTF. Here the CDR3 DNA reads TGTGCCAGCAGCTCCAGGGGCATAAACTATGGCTACACCTTC.

The chain recombines TRBV6-1 with TRBJ1-1; 7 bases fit TRBD1. This CDR3 is 15 amino acids long. The germline gives CDR1 MNHNS, CDR2 SASEGT. Trimming at V came to 4 bases and at J to 0 bases, leaving 5 bases not matched to a gene. CDR3 DNA: TGTGCCAGCAGTGCCGGCAGGGGGTTGAACACTGAAGCTTTCTTT. It codes for CASSAGRGLNTEAFF.

V usage is TRBV27 and J usage is TRBJ2-1; a possible D gene is TRBD1 (5 bases). Germline V CDR1 and CDR2: MNHEY, SMNVEV (reference sequence). The length of the CDR3 is 18 residues. V lost 1 base, J lost 0 bases, and 16 bases lay in between. The CDR3 nucleotides read TGTGCCAGCAGTTTATTATACTGGGGCGTCGACTCCTACAATGAGCAGTTCTTC. Its protein product is CASSLLYWGVDSYNEQFF.

V usage is TRBV4-1 and J usage is TRBJ1-5; 8 bases agree with TRBD1. V trimming: 4 bases; J trimming: 0 bases; junction bases outside the gene matches: 8. Germline V gene lookup returns CDR1 MGHRA and CDR2 YSYEKL. CDR3 length: 17 amino acids. CDR3 region: CASSRGQGPYSNQPQHF. In DNA, the CDR3 is TGCGCCAGCAGCCGCGGACAGGGCCCATATAGCAATCAGCCCCAGCATTTT.

V gene TRBV2 combines with J gene TRBJ2-3; D is undetermined. CDR3 length: 10 amino acids. V lost 10 bases and J 2 bases, leaving 4 bases between the germline ends. Germline V gene lookup returns CDR1 SNHLY and CDR2 FYNNEI. The CDR3 region has the DNA TGTGCCACCTACACAGATACGCAGTATTTT. Translated: CATYTDTQYF.

CDR3 sequence (DNA): TGTGCCAGTAGTATTAGGCCTCTTACGGTAGGGGATCAGCCCCAGCATTTT. Protein: CASSIRPLTVGDQPQHF. The genes are TRBV19 and TRBJ1-5; weak D call: TRBD1 (5 bases). Germline CDR1 and CDR2: LNHDA and SQIVND (reference sequence). V was cut by 3 bases and J by 5 bases, with 20 bases left in between. The CDR3 spans 17 residues.